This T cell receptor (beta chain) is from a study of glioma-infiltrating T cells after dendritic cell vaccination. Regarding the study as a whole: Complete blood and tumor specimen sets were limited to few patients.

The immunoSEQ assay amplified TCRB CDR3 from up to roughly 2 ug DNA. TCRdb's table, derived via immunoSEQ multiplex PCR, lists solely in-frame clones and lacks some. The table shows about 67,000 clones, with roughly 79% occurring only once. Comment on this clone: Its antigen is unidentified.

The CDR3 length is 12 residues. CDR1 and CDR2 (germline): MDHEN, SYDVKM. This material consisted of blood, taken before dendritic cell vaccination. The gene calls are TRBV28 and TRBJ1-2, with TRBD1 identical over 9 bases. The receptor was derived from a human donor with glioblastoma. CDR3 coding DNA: TGTGTTTCGGGACAGGGAGGCTATGGCTACACCTTC. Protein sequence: CVSGQGGYGYTF.